The 21 T cell receptor beta chains given below trace back to one sample, sequenced in a study of blood T cell repertoires in COVID-19. Data came from immunoSEQ multiplex PCR; TCRdb stores just in-frame clones and leaves some out. The sample records a few hundred thousand clones, roughly 90% being singletons. The specimen sequenced was peripheral blood. Source of these receptors: a woman aged 55-75 years with COVID-19, enrolled during active disease.

The CDR3, as DNA: TGTGCCAGCAGTCACCGCGATGGGAGCTTCCACTTT. Its translation is CASSHRDGSFHF. V gene TRBV27 combines with J gene TRBJ1-6; the D is unclear. Per the germline V gene, CDR1 is MNHEY and CDR2 is SMNVEV (reference sequence). Trimming took 5 bases from V and 17 from J, leaving 16 bases between them. The CDR3 contains 12 residues.

The rearrangement joins TRBV29-1 to TRBJ1-4, with D tentatively TRBD1 (6 bases). Germline CDR1 is SQVTM and CDR2 is ANQGSEA. The CDR3 has 11 residues. The V gene lost 4 bases and the J gene lost 7 bases, with 7 bases spanning the gap. CDR3 nucleotides: TGCAGCGTTGTGGGGGCTGAAAAACTGTTTTTT. Translated: CSVVGAEKLFF.

The chain is built from TRBV5-8 and TRBJ2-7, with 8 bases lining up with TRBD1. This CDR3 is 14 amino acids long. V was clipped by 5 bases and J by 5 bases; unmatched bases: 9. CDR1 is SGHTS, CDR2 YDEGEE, per germline. The CDR3 is CASRPTGEGHEQYF. Written as DNA, the CDR3 is TGTGCCAGCAGGCCGACAGGGGAAGGCCACGAGCAGTACTTC.

The chain has TRBV4-3 and TRBJ2-1; the D is unclear. The CDR3 is 13 residues long. Per the germline V gene, CDR1 is LGHNA and CDR2 is YSLEER. V gave up 0 bases and J gave up 9 bases, with 9 bases separating them. This chain's CDR3 is CASSQDNSREQFF. The CDR3 DNA follows: TGCGCCAGCAGCCAAGATAATAGCCGTGAGCAGTTCTTC.

This chain joins TRBV4-2 and TRBJ2-7; 10 bases fit TRBD2. The junction had 4 bases not matched to a gene; V was cut back by 0 bases and J by 5 bases. The CDR3 is 15 amino acids. Germline V lookup: CDR1 LGHNA, CDR2 YNFKEQ. The CDR3 nucleotides are TGTGCCAGCAGCCAAGACACACTAGCGGGGAACGAGCAGTACTTC. It specifies CASSQDTLAGNEQYF.

The chain couples TRBV5-4 to TRBJ2-5; a weak D match, TRBD1 (5 bases). Germline V gene lookup returns CDR1 SGHNT and CDR2 YYREEE (reference sequence). V was shortened by 0 bases and J by 5 bases, with 11 bases between the two germline ends. This CDR3 has 14 residues. This CDR3 reads CASSLGWGSETQYF. The CDR3 coding sequence is TGTGCCAGCAGCTTGGGGTGGGGCTCGGAGACCCAGTACTTC.

The rearrangement joins TRBV11-3 to TRBJ1-1, with 11 bases matching TRBD1. With V trimmed by 5 bases and J by 10 bases, 6 bases remained unmatched. Germline V gene lookup returns CDR1 SGHNT and CDR2 YENEEA. The CDR3 runs to 13 residues. In DNA form, the CDR3 reads TGTGCCAGCAGCCCGGGACAGGGGGATCGAGCTTTCTTT. Translated: CASSPGQGDRAFF.

The V call is TRBV7-9, the J call TRBJ1-2; maybe TRBD1 (5 bases). Trimming pared 2 bases from V and 0 bases from J, leaving 13 bases between. This CDR3 has 16 amino acids. Germline V CDR1 and CDR2: SEHNR, FQNEAQ (reference sequence). As DNA, the CDR3 is TGTGCCAGCAGCTTAAGCTATACAGGAGCTAACTATGGCTACACCTTC. Translating it yields CASSLSYTGANYGYTF.

The chain couples TRBV5-4 to TRBJ2-3; 8 nucleotides align to TRBD2. The germline V gene has CDR1 SGHNT and CDR2 YYREEE (reference sequence). The CDR3 length is 15 residues. V lost 3 bases, J lost 1 base, and 4 bases stayed unmatched. The CDR3 region is CASSSGGAGTDTQYF. In nucleotides, the CDR3 is TGTGCCAGCAGCTCGGGGGGGGCGGGCACAGATACGCAGTATTTT.

This chain joins TRBV5-1 and TRBJ2-7, with 8 positions matching TRBD1. Germline trimming cut 4 bases from V and 2 bases from J; bases unmatched to any gene: 17. The CDR3 sequence is 18 residues long. Germline loops: CDR1 SGHRS, CDR2 YFSETQ. The CDR3 nucleotides read TGCGCCAGCAGCCAGAACCCAGGGGGCGTTGGGGCTACCTACGAGCAGTACTTC. This gives the protein CASSQNPGGVGATYEQYF.

The rearrangement uses TRBV9 and TRBJ2-5; possible D gene TRBD2, 6 bases. Trimming removed 4 bases from V and 1 base from J, with 14 bases in between. The CDR3 contains 15 residues. Per the germline V gene, CDR1 is SGDLS and CDR2 is YYNGEE. CDR3 loop: CASSYGGIPQETQYF. CDR3 coding DNA: TGTGCCAGCAGCTACGGGGGTATACCCCAAGAGACCCAGTACTTC. The complete variable domain, with remaining parts taken from reference TRBV9 and TRBJ2-5, reads DSGVTQTPKHLITATGQRVTLRCSPRSGDLSVYWYQQSLDQGLQFLIQYYNGEERAKGNILERFSAQQFPDLHSELNLSSLELGDSALYFCASSYGGIPQETQYFGPGTRLLVL.

The chain has TRBV20-1 and TRBJ2-3; D unresolved. Per the germline V gene, CDR1 is DFQATT and CDR2 is SNEGSKA (reference sequence). The V end lost 3 bases, the J end lost 5 bases, and 9 bases lay between the germline ends. The CDR3 loop spans 12 amino acids. The CDR3 protein is CSASPSRDTQYF. The CDR3, as DNA: TGCAGTGCTAGTCCTTCCAGAGATACGCAGTATTTT.

The gene calls are TRBV2 and TRBJ2-5; 7 bases fit TRBD1. Unmatched junction bases numbered 6, after V lost 1 base and J lost 7 bases. The CDR3 runs to 14 residues. Germline V gene lookup returns CDR1 SNHLY and CDR2 FYNNEI. This CDR3 is CASSEGQGDGTQYF. The CDR3 DNA reads TGTGCCAGCAGTGAAGGTCAGGGGGATGGGACCCAGTACTTC.

The sample holds one count of this clone. This sequence joins TRBV7-9 and TRBJ1-3, with unresolved D. The CDR3 spans 13 residues. The ends were cut back, 7 bases at V and 3 bases at J, with 10 bases in the middle. Germline lookup yields CDR1 SEHNR and CDR2 FQNEAQ (reference sequence). The CDR3 DNA is TGTGCCAGCACGGACTCACTTGGAAACACCATATATTTT. This sequence encodes CASTDSLGNTIYF.

This chain connects TRBV6-5 to TRBJ2-1, with 8 bases fitting TRBD1. There are 16 residues in the CDR3. CDR1 and CDR2 (germline): MNHEY, SVGAGI. With V trimmed by 2 bases and J by 4 bases, 7 bases remained unmatched. CDR3 protein: CASSYPNGTGYNEQFF. The CDR3 DNA sequence: TGTGCCAGCAGTTACCCGAACGGGACAGGTTACAATGAGCAGTTCTTC.

The CDR3, as DNA: TGTGCCAGTAGCCCAGGGAGGGCAGAGACCCAGTACTTC. It codes for CASSPGRAETQYF. The chain carries TRBV19 and TRBJ2-5; TRBD2 matches at 7 bases. Germline V lookup: CDR1 LNHDA, CDR2 SQIVND (reference sequence). Trimming took 6 bases from V and 4 from J; bases not matched to a gene: 5. The CDR3 loop spans 13 amino acids.

The chain is built from TRBV5-1 and TRBJ1-4; D possibly corresponds to TRBD1 (5 bases). This CDR3 is 14 amino acids long. Trimming pared 4 bases from V and 2 bases from J, leaving 9 bases between. The V gene's germline CDR1 is SGHRS and CDR2 YFSETQ. CDR3 DNA: TGCGCCAGCAGCCTGGGGCGGACTAATGAAAAACTGTTTTTT. Translation: CASSLGRTNEKLFF.

The gene calls are TRBV6-1 and TRBJ1-2; 9 nucleotides match TRBD1. This CDR3 is built from 13 residues. V gave up 3 bases and J gave up 8 bases; unmatched junction bases: 4. Per the germline V gene, CDR1 is MNHNS and CDR2 is SASEGT. Here the CDR3 DNA reads TGTGCCAGCAGTGAGGAGGGGACAGGGGGCTACACCTTC. Amino acid sequence: CASSEEGTGGYTF.

The chain is built from TRBV7-9 and TRBJ1-6; D remains unclear. This CDR3 has 14 amino acids. With 0 bases removed from V and 7 bases from J, the gap between germline ends came to 7 bases. Germline V gene sequence: CDR1 SEHNR, CDR2 FQNEAQ (reference sequence). As DNA, the CDR3 is TGTGCCAGCAGCTTAGCGGCGGGAAATTCACCCCTCCACTTT. Protein product: CASSLAAGNSPLHF.

The CDR3 spells CASSLVYRPGSPLHF. The CDR3 nucleotides are TGTGCCAGCAGCTTAGTGTACAGGCCCGGCTCACCCCTCCACTTT. The gene calls are TRBV7-3 and TRBJ1-6; D may be TRBD1 (5 bases). CDR3 length equals 15 residues. CDR1 is SGHTA and CDR2 is FQGTGA in the germline V gene. V was cut by 2 bases and J by 10 bases, with 15 bases left in between.

The chain employs TRBV7-9 and TRBJ1-1; TRBD1 is a possible D gene (6 bases). The germline CDR1 and CDR2 sequences are SEHNR and FQNEAQ (reference sequence). V dropped 5 bases and J dropped 1 base, with 11 bases sitting between them. The CDR3 sequence is 14 residues long. CDR3 residues: CASSTLRGNTEAFF. DNA of the CDR3: TGTGCCAGCAGCACACTCAGGGGGAACACTGAAGCTTTCTTT.